Below, 10 T cell receptor beta chains from the same sample are listed, as sequenced in a study of T-cell memory formation after mild COVID-19. Each CDR3 protein gets one entry after TCRdb re-called the 5' RACE reads with MiXCR. The table records about 180,000 distinct CDR3 sequences, around 15% of them present only once. The sequenced sample consisted of PBMCs or a T cell subset sorted from them (not recorded which). Source of these receptors: an adult woman who had mild COVID-19 (a few samples of this study predate the infection). Cell type and time point are not known.

The chain combines TRBV6-1 with TRBJ1-4, with a weak D call TRBD1 (5 bases). V gave up 7 bases and J gave up 3 bases, with 12 bases separating them. Germline-derived CDR1 and CDR2 are MNHNS and SASEGT. The CDR3 contains 14 residues. In DNA, the CDR3 is TGTGCCAGCACCTCAGGGAGGGCTAATGAAAAACTGTTTTTT. It encodes CASTSGRANEKLFF.

The genes are TRBV5-1 and TRBJ1-6, with a possible D match to TRBD1 (6 bases). V lost 0 bases and J 8 bases, leaving 18 bases between the germline ends. Germline V lookup: CDR1 SGHRS, CDR2 YFSETQ. The CDR3 has 17 residues. CDR3 in DNA: TGCGCCAGCAGCTTGGCCCCACTGGGACAAATCCATTCACCCCTCCACTTT. Protein sequence: CASSLAPLGQIHSPLHF. Full variable domain (missing parts from reference TRBV5-1 and TRBJ1-6): KAGVTQTPRYLIKTRGQQVTLSCSPISGHRSVSWYQQTPGQGLQFLFEYFSETQRNKGNFPGRFSGRQFSNSRSEMNVSTLELGDSALYLCASSLAPLGQIHSPLHFGNGTRLTVT.

J is TRBJ1-5 and V is TRBV19, with D unresolved. Per the germline V gene, CDR1 is LNHDA and CDR2 is SQIVND (reference sequence). This CDR3 has 17 amino acids. Trimming took off 3 bases at V and 4 bases at J, with 19 bases between the two ends. The chain's CDR3 is CASSMAAAGSQNQPQHF. The CDR3 region has the DNA TGTGCCAGTAGTATGGCGGCGGCGGGGAGCCAGAATCAGCCCCAGCATTTT.

The V and J genes are TRBV11-2 and TRBJ2-2, with a possible D match to TRBD1 (8 bases). V gave up 1 base and J gave up 5 bases, with 17 bases separating them. The CDR3 consists of 17 residues. CDR1 and CDR2 (germline): SGHAT, FQNNGV. This chain's CDR3 is CASSLVRGQGGTGELFF. The CDR3 DNA reads as TGTGCCAGCAGCTTAGTCCGCGGACAGGGAGGGACCGGGGAGCTGTTTTTT.

V is TRBV4-1 and J is TRBJ1-1; D not certain. This CDR3 region has 15 residues. V shed 0 bases and J shed 1 base, with 9 bases lying between them. Germline CDR1 and CDR2: MGHRA and YSYEKL. CDR3 in DNA: TGCGCCAGCAGCCAAGATGTGCGGACGAACACTGAAGCTTTCTTT. Its protein product is CASSQDVRTNTEAFF.

The genes are TRBV12-3 or TRBV12-4 and TRBJ1-3; maybe TRBD1 (6 bases). The CDR3 consists of 13 residues. Trimming pared 6 bases from V and 4 bases from J, leaving 10 bases between. CDR3 sequence: CASSWTAGNTIYF. The CDR3 nucleotides read TGTGCCAGCAGCTGGACAGCAGGAAACACCATATATTTT.

This clonotype was picked up many times. This sequence joins TRBV7-2 and TRBJ2-5; TRBD2 matches at 13 bases. The J call is doubtful: the DNA matches TRBJ2-3 better. Germline V gene data show CDR1 as SGHTA and CDR2 as FQGNSA. The CDR3 is 16 residues long. The CDR3 here is CASSLGLAGGRETQYF. CDR3 nucleotide sequence: TGTGCCAGCAGCTTAGGACTAGCGGGAGGTCGGGAAACGCAGTATTTT.

The V and J genes are TRBV7-9 and TRBJ2-6, with no clear D. Germline V gene lookup returns CDR1 SEHNR and CDR2 FQNEAQ (reference sequence). Trimming took 5 bases from V and 0 from J, leaving 11 bases between them. The CDR3 has 16 residues. The CDR3 nucleotides read TGTGCCAGCAGCGCAGTACCGAGCTCTGGGGCCAACGTCCTGACTTTC. Translation: CASSAVPSSGANVLTF.

This chain links TRBV20-1 with TRBJ1-6; no clear D. Trimming pared 1 base from V and 5 bases from J, leaving 12 bases between. This CDR3 contains 15 residues. In germline, CDR1 is DFQATT, CDR2 SNEGSKA (reference sequence). The CDR3 DNA reads as TGCAGTGCTAGAGTGGGAGGCAGCCATAATTCACCCCTCCACTTT. Translating it yields CSARVGGSHNSPLHF.

This chain links TRBV2 with TRBJ2-3; 15 nucleotides align to TRBD2. The CDR3 totals 18 residues. Germline V gene sequence: CDR1 SNHLY, CDR2 FYNNEI. V lost 3 bases, J lost 5 bases, and 9 bases stayed unmatched. The CDR3 is CASSDGLAGGQHVDTQYF. The CDR3 nucleotides read TGTGCCAGCAGTGATGGACTAGCGGGAGGGCAGCACGTAGATACGCAGTATTTT.